These T cell receptor beta chains were read from a single sample in a study of cytomegalovirus exposure and HLA in healthy donors. The table came from immunoSEQ multiplex PCR; TCRdb's copy has only in-frame clones and leaves some out. The sample shows about 200,000 clones, 82% of them seen only once. Sequences were obtained from PBMCs. These receptors originate from a boy between 2 and 10 years old in good health and CMV-seronegative. The CDR3 runs from the conserved cysteine through the conserved F or W. D genes are given only for firm matches. Clone size is shown for a subset of rows, as once, few, many or a class of expanded clone.

j_gene	d_gene	v_gene	abundance	CDR3aa	CDR3nt
TRBJ2-7	-	TRBV2	few	CASRWGTGTYEQYF	TGTGCCAGTAGGTGGGGGACTGGGACCTACGAGCAGTACTTC
TRBJ2-7	-	TRBV5-1	-	CASSLEFPYYEQYF	TGCGCCAGCAGCTTGGAATTTCCCTACTACGAGCAGTACTTC
TRBJ2-7	TRBD2	TRBV6-1	-	CASEAGGRGAYEQYF	TGTGCCAGCGAAGCGGGGGGGAGGGGCGCCTACGAGCAGTACTTC
TRBJ2-1	TRBD2	TRBV11-2	-	CASSETSGGSYNEQFF	TGTGCCAGCAGCGAAACTAGCGGGGGGTCCTACAATGAGCAGTTCTTC
TRBJ1-3	-	TRBV14	-	CASSPVAFSGNTIYF	TGTGCCAGCAGCCCAGTGGCTTTCTCTGGAAACACCATATATTTT
TRBJ1-2	-	TRBV6-5	once	CASSYSMGRGYGYTF	TGTGCCAGCAGTTACTCGATGGGCAGGGGTTATGGCTACACCTTC
TRBJ1-5	-	TRBV6-1	-	CASSTVYSNQPQHF	TGTGCCAGCAGTACGGTTTATAGCAATCAGCCCCAGCATTTT
TRBJ1-1	TRBD1	TRBV29-1	once	CSVVVHRGNTEAFF	TGCAGCGTTGTAGTCCACAGGGGGAACACTGAAGCTTTCTTT
TRBJ2-5	TRBD1	TRBV25-1	once	CASSELGQGSQETQYF	TGTGCCAGCAGTGAGTTGGGACAGGGATCACAAGAGACCCAGTACTTC
TRBJ2-7	-	TRBV19	-	CASSQLLRTYEQYF	TGTGCCAGTAGCCAACTACTTAGAACCTACGAGCAGTACTTC
TRBJ2-5	TRBD2	TRBV7-7	-	CASSLLTSGGEQETQYF	TGTGCTAGCAGCTTATTGACTAGCGGGGGGGAACAAGAGACCCAGTACTTC
TRBJ2-3	-	TRBV5-4	-	CASSSTRADTQYF	TGTGCCAGCAGCTCAACACGGGCAGATACGCAGTATTTT
TRBJ1-2	-	TRBV20-1	-	CSARLDYGYTF	TGCAGTGCACGCTTAGACTATGGCTACACCTTC
TRBJ1-2	TRBD1	TRBV5-4	-	CASSLDPLTGSVGYTF	TGTGCCAGCAGCTTGGACCCTCTGACAGGGAGTGTGGGCTACACCTTC
TRBJ2-7	TRBD2	TRBV7-2	-	CASSLGDVAGRQYF	TGTGCCAGCAGCTTGGGGGACGTAGCGGGGAGGCAGTACTTC
TRBJ2-7	TRBD2	TRBV4-1	-	CASSPKGSGGLNEQYF	TGCGCCAGCAGTCCCAAGGGTAGCGGGGGGCTCAACGAGCAGTACTTC
TRBJ2-2	TRBD1	TRBV5-1	once	CASSVTTGSTGELFF	TGCGCCAGCAGCGTCACGACAGGGTCCACCGGGGAGCTGTTTTTT
TRBJ1-5	TRBD1	TRBV5-1	-	CASSLVSGGQPQHF	TGCGCCAGCAGCTTGGTATCAGGGGGTCAGCCCCAGCATTTT
TRBJ2-5	TRBD1	TRBV12-5	-	CASGSRGPLASQETQYF	TGTGCTAGTGGTTCCAGGGGGCCCCTCGCATCCCAAGAGACCCAGTACTTC
TRBJ2-3	-	TRBV7-9	-	CASSNTLDTQYF	TGTGCCAGCAGCAACACCTTGGATACGCAGTATTTT
TRBJ2-7	-	TRBV5-5	-	CASSLGLLQNEQYF	TGTGCCAGCAGCTTGGGACTCCTGCAGAACGAGCAGTACTTC
TRBJ2-3	TRBD2	TRBV6-5	-	CASSFSAGGRVNTQYF	TGTGCCAGCAGTTTTTCAGCGGGGGGGAGGGTTAATACGCAGTATTTT
TRBJ2-3	TRBD2	TRBV2	-	CASSGTSGGARGDTQYF	TGTGCCTCCTCCGGGACTAGCGGGGGGGCCCGGGGAGATACGCAGTATTTT
TRBJ2-1	-	TRBV6-5	-	CASSFRGGGSEQFF	TGTGCCAGCAGTTTCCGGGGAGGGGGGAGTGAGCAGTTCTTC
TRBJ2-2	-	TRBV7-2	-	CASSLTQAGELFF	TGTGCCAGCAGCTTAACCCAGGCCGGGGAGCTGTTTTTT
TRBJ1-3	-	TRBV7-6	few	CASSLQHREGLYGNTIYF	TGTGCCAGCAGCCTACAGCACAGGGAAGGACTGTATGGAAACACCATATATTTT
TRBJ1-6	-	TRBV27	few	CATSPLQVVNSPLHF	TGTGCCACCAGTCCCCTACAGGTCGTTAATTCACCCCTCCACTTT
TRBJ1-2	-	TRBV13	-	CASSYAGDTYGYTF	TGTGCCAGCAGTTATGCAGGGGACACCTATGGCTACACCTTC
TRBJ1-2	-	TRBV9	-	CASSASSGSYGYTF	TGTGCCAGCAGCGCGTCGTCGGGTAGCTATGGCTACACCTTC
TRBJ2-1	-	TRBV15	-	CATSRDRGTGNEQFF	TGTGCCACCAGCAGAGATAGGGGAACTGGCAATGAGCAGTTCTTC
TRBJ1-1	-	TRBV9	-	CASSVDGARGTEAFF	TGTGCCAGCAGCGTAGACGGGGCCAGGGGCACTGAAGCTTTCTTT
TRBJ2-1	-	TRBV6-5	-	CASSYTTGTPPVF	TGTGCCAGCAGTTACACAACCGGGACTCCCCCCGTCTTC
TRBJ2-3	-	TRBV27	-	CASRPKAGDTQYF	TGTGCCAGCAGACCCAAAGCCGGGGATACGCAGTATTTT
TRBJ2-6	-	TRBV6-5	-	CASRGPGANVLTF	TGTGCCAGCAGGGGCCCTGGGGCCAACGTCCTGACTTTC
TRBJ2-1	-	TRBV4-2	few	CASSQGGGAGYNEQFF	TGTGCCAGCAGCCAAGGTGGCGGGGCCGGGTACAATGAGCAGTTCTTC
TRBJ2-7	-	TRBV7-2	-	CASSSLGYEQYF	TGTGCCAGCAGCTCCCTCGGGTACGAGCAGTACTTC
TRBJ2-5	-	TRBV13	-	CASSLRAETQYF	TGTGCCAGCAGCTTGAGGGCGGAGACCCAGTACTTC
TRBJ2-1	-	TRBV11-2	-	CASSLALATGNEQFF	TGTGCCAGCAGCTTAGCCCTCGCTACGGGAAATGAGCAGTTCTTC
TRBJ2-5	-	TRBV15	-	CATSREGANQETQYF	TGTGCCACCAGCAGAGAGGGAGCGAACCAAGAGACCCAGTACTTC
TRBJ2-2	-	TRBV5-1	-	CASSLGVGRGTGELFF	TGCGCCAGCAGCTTGGGGGTCGGCAGGGGCACCGGGGAGCTGTTTTTT
TRBJ2-7	-	TRBV23-1	-	CASSQSGKTRSYEQYF	TGCGCCAGCAGTCAATCGGGTAAGACTCGCTCCTACGAGCAGTACTTC
TRBJ2-3	-	TRBV4-2	few	CASSQGRGSTDTQYF	TGTGCCAGCAGCCAAGGTAGGGGGAGCACAGATACGCAGTATTTT
TRBJ1-1	TRBD1	TRBV29-1	-	CSAPGQGITEAFF	TGCAGCGCCCCGGGACAGGGGATCACTGAAGCTTTCTTT
TRBJ1-2	TRBD1	TRBV5-8	-	CASSFGPGGNYGYTF	TGTGCCAGCAGCTTTGGGCCAGGGGGCAACTATGGCTACACCTTC
TRBJ1-2	-	TRBV27	once	CASSLYPPGGVVSRYTF	TGTGCCAGCAGTTTATATCCCCCGGGGGGGGTTGTCTCCCGCTACACCTTC
TRBJ2-1	-	TRBV21-1	-	CASSKGPTSGGLNEQFF	TGTGCCAGCAGCAAGGGCCCAACTAGCGGGGGGTTGAATGAGCAGTTCTTC
TRBJ1-1	-	TRBV2	few	CASNRLSMNTEAFF	TGTGCCAGCAACCGCCTTAGTATGAACACTGAAGCTTTCTTT
TRBJ1-5	TRBD1	TRBV6-5	-	CASRRTGTNQPQHF	TGTGCCAGCAGGAGGACAGGGACCAATCAGCCCCAGCATTTT
TRBJ1-4	-	TRBV4-1	few	CASSQVVRGSPQGEKLFF	TGCGCCAGCAGCCAAGTTGTCAGGGGATCGCCACAAGGTGAAAAACTGTTTTTT
TRBJ1-2	-	TRBV6-5	-	CASSYSGGNYGYTF	TGTGCCAGCAGTTACTCAGGAGGGAACTATGGCTACACCTTC
TRBJ2-5	-	TRBV11-2	-	CASSLTRTDQETQYF	TGTGCCAGCAGCTTAACCCGGACAGATCAAGAGACCCAGTACTTC
TRBJ2-7	TRBD1	TRBV10-3	-	CAIGRQGLSYEQYF	TGTGCCATCGGGAGACAGGGCCTTTCCTACGAGCAGTACTTC
TRBJ2-1	TRBD1	TRBV29-1	-	CSVARDRNRQFF	TGCAGCGTTGCGCGGGACAGGAATAGGCAGTTCTTC
TRBJ1-1	-	TRBV4-3	-	CASSQGPFGGWRAFF	TGCGCCAGCAGCCAAGGACCCTTTGGAGGGTGGAGAGCTTTCTTT